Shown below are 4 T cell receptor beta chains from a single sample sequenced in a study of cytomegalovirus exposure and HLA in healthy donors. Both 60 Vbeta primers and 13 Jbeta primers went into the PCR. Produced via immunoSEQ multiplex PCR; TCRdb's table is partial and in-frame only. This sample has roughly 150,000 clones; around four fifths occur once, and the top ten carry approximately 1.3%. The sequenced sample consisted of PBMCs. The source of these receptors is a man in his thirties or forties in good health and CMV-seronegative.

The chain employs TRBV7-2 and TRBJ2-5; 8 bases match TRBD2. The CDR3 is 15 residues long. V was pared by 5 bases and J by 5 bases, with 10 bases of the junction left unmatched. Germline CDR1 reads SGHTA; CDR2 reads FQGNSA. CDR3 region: CASSRTGGGIETQYF. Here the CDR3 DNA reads TGTGCCAGCAGCCGCACGGGCGGGGGGATTGAGACCCAGTACTTC.

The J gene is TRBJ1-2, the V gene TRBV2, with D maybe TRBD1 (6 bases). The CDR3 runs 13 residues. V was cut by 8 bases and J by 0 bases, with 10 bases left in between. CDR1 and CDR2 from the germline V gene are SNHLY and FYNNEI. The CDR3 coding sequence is TGTGCCAGCGTGGACAGCTCTAACTATGGCTACACCTTC. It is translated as CASVDSSNYGYTF.

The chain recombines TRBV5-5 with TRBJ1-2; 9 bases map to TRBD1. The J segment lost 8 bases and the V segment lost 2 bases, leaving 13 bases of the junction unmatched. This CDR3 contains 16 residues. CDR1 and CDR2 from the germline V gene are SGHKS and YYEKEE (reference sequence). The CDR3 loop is CASSFRQGVAFRGYTF. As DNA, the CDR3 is TGTGCCAGCAGCTTTCGACAGGGGGTAGCGTTCCGGGGCTACACCTTC.

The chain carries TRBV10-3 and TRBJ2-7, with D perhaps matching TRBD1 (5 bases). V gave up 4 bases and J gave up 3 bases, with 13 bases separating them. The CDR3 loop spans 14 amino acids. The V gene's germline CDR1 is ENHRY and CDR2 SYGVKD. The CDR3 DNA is TGTGCCATCAGTGCTGGGCAGGGCGACTACGAGCAGTACTTC. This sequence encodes CAISAGQGDYEQYF.